This T cell receptor beta chain was profiled in a study of cytomegalovirus exposure and HLA in healthy donors. This CDR3 spans 16 amino acids. The germline gives CDR1 MDHEN, CDR2 SYDVKM. The ends lost 6 bases at V and 5 bases at J; junction bases unmatched: 12. PCR involved 60 Vbeta and 13 Jbeta primers. Repertoires were generated with immunoSEQ multiplex PCR, while TCRdb's copy carries only in-frame clones and drops some. There are over 90,000 clones in the sample; under 65% occur only once, and about 3.5% lies in the top ten. The origin of this receptor is a man aged 55 to 70 in good health and CMV-seronegative. The gene calls are TRBV28 and TRBJ2-3, with 9 bases lining up with TRBD1. Sequencing was done on a sample of PBMCs. CDR3 DNA: TGTGCCAGCAGGACGCCTCCGGGACAGGGTTTAGATACGCAGTATTTT. Residues: CASRTPPGQGLDTQYF.